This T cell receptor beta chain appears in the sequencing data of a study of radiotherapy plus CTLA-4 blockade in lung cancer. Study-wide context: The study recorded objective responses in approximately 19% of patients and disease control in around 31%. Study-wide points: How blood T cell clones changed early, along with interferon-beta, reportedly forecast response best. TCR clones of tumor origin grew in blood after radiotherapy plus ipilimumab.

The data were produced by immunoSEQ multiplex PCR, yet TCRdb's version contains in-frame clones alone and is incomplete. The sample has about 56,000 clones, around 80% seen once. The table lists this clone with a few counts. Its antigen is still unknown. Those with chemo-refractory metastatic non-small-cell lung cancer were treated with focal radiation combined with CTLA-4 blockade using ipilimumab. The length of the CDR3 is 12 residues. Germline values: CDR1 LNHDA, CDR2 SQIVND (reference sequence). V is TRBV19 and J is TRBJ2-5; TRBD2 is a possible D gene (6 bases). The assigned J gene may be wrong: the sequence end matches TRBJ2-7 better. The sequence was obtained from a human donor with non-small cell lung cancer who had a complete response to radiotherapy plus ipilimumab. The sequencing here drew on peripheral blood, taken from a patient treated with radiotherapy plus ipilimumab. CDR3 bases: TGTGCCAGTAGTATCGGGGGATACGAGCAGTACTTC. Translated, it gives CASSIGGYEQYF.